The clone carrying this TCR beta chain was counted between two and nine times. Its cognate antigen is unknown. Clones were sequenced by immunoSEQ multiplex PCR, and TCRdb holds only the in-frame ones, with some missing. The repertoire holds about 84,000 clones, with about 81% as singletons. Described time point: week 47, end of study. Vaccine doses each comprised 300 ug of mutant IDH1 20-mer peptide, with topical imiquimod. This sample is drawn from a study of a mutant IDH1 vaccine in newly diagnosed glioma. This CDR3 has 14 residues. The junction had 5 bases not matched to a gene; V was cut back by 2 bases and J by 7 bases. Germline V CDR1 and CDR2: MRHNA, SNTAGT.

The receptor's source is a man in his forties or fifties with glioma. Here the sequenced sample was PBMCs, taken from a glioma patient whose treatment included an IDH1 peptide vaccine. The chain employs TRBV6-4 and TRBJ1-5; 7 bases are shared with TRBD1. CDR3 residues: CASSDQGGGQPQHF. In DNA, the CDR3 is TGTGCCAGCAGTGACCAGGGGGGCGGCCAGCCCCAGCATTTT.